The clone carrying this T cell receptor beta chain was observed many times. Antigen unknown. This entry comes from a study of human T cells and chemical hapten exposure. At the level of the study: 2% DPC applied to a 2 cm by 2 cm arm area sensitized donors. The study patch tested 0.01% DPC on the upper back and read results at 6 days. Points from the study as a whole: Those TCRs sitting above 1 in 1000 frequency stayed the same with DPC sensitization.

Described time point: pre-sensitization, week 0. Stated treatment: therapeutic diphenylcyclopropenone sensitization with weekly scalp DPC. Original methodology: There were a median of around 100,000 TCRs per sample, with a range from roughly 20,000 to 700,000. TCRdb itself ran the RACE reads through MiXCR, one entry per CDR3 protein. The V and J calls were determined by TCRdb, not by the authors. The sample records about 250,000 distinct CDR3 sequences, roughly 8% being singletons. From germline, CDR1 is SGHTA and CDR2 FQGNSA. The CDR3 covers 15 residues. V dropped 3 bases and J dropped 2 bases, with 11 bases sitting between them.

The starting material was whole blood, obtained in connection with sensitization to the hapten diphenylcyclopropenone (DPC). This TCR was sampled from a young man with alopecia areata. Some clones in this sample may be carry-over from other donors' samples. The J gene is TRBJ1-5, the V gene TRBV7-2; D is unresolved. CDR3: CASSLGIWGNQPQHF. In DNA form, the CDR3 reads TGTGCCAGCAGCTTGGGGATATGGGGCAATCAGCCCCAGCATTTT.